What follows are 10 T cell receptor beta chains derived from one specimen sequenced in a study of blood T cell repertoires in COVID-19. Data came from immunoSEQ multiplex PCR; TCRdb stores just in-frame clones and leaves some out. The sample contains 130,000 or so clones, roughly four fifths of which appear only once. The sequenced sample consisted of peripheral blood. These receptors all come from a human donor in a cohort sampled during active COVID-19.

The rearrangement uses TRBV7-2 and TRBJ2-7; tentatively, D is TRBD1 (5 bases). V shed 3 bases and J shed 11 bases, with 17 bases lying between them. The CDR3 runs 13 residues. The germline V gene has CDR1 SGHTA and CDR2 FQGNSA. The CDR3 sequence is CASSLGERQWEYF. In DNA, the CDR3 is TGTGCCAGCAGCTTGGGCGAAAGACAGTGGGAGTACTTC.

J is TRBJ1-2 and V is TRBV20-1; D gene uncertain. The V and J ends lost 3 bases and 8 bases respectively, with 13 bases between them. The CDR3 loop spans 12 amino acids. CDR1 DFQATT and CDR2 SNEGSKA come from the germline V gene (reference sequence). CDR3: CSASEEVAGYTF. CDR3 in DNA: TGCAGTGCTAGTGAGGAAGTAGCGGGCTACACCTTC.

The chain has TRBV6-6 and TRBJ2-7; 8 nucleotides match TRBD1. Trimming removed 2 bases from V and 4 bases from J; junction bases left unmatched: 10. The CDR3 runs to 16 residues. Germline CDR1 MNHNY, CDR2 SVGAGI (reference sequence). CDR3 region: CASSYRAGTGPYEQYF. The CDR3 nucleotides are TGTGCCAGCAGTTACCGGGCCGGGACAGGTCCTTACGAGCAGTACTTC.

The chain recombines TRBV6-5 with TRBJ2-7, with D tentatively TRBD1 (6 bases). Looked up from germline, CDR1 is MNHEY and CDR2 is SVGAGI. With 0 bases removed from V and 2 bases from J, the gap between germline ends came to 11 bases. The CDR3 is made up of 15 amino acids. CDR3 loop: CASSYSGTIPYEQYF. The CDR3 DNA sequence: TGTGCCAGCAGTTACTCGGGGACAATCCCCTACGAGCAGTACTTC.

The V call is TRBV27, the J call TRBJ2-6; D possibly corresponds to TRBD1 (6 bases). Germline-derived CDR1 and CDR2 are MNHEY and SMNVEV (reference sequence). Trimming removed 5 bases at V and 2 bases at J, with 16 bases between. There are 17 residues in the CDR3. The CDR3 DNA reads TGTGCCAGCAGTCCCCACGCGGACAGACCTGGGGCCAACGTCCTGACTTTC. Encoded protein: CASSPHADRPGANVLTF.

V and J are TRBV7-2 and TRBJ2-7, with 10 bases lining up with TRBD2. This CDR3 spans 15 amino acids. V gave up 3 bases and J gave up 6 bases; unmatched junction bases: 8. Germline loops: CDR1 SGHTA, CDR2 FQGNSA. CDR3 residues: CASSFTQLAGLEQYF. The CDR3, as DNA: TGTGCCAGCAGCTTCACGCAACTAGCGGGGCTCGAGCAGTACTTC. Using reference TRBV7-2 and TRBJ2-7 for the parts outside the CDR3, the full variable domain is GAGVSQSPSNKVTEKGKDVELRCDPISGHTALYWYRQSLGQGLEFLIYFQGNSAPDKSGLPSDRFSAERTGGSVSTLTIQRTQQEDSAVYLCASSFTQLAGLEQYFGPGTRLTVT.

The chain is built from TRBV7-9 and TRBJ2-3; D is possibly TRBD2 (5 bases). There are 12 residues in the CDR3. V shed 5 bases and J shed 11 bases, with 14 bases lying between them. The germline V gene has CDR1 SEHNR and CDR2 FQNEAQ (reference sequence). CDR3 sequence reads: CASSPWNRGQYF. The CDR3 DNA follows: TGTGCCAGCAGCCCATGGAACCGGGGGCAGTATTTT.

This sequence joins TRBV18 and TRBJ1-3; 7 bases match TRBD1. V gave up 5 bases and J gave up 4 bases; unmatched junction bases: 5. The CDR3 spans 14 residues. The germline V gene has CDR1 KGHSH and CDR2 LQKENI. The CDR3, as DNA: TGTGCCAGCTCAAAGGGGGCGAGCGGAAACACCATATATTTT. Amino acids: CASSKGASGNTIYF.

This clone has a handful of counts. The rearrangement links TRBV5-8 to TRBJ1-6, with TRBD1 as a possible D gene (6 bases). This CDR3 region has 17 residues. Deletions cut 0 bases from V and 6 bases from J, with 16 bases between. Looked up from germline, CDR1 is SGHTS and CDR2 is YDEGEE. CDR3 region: CASSLGLETGVNSPLHF. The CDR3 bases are TGTGCCAGCAGCTTGGGGCTCGAGACAGGAGTTAATTCACCCCTCCACTTT.

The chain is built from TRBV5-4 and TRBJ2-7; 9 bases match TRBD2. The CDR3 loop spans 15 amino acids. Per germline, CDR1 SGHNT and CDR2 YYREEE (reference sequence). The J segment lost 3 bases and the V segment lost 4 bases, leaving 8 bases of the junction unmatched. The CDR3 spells CASSPGTSSFYEQYF. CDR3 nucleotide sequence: TGTGCCAGCAGCCCCGGGACTAGCTCTTTCTACGAGCAGTACTTC.